The 12 T cell receptor beta chains presented below share a single source sample, sequenced in a study of T cells after yellow fever vaccination. MiXCR was run by TCRdb on the 5' RACE reads, yielding one entry per CDR3 protein. Of about 360,000 distinct CDR3 sequences detected, about 6.2% appear once; the ten largest clones hold approximately 16%. Sequenced material: PBMCs, taken 5 days after the yellow fever booster vaccination. The source of these receptors is a man younger than 45 who received the YFV17D yellow fever vaccine.

The chain is built from TRBV6-1 and TRBJ2-7; D possibly matches TRBD1 or TRBD2 (5 bases each). V lost 4 bases and J lost 5, with 12 bases in between. CDR3 length equals 13 residues. Germline lookup yields CDR1 MNHNS and CDR2 SASEGT. The CDR3 DNA sequence: TGTGCCAGCAGTGGATGGGGGATGAACGAGCAGTACTTC. Its protein is CASSGWGMNEQYF.

This clonotype was recorded many times. The chain is built from TRBV7-2 and TRBJ1-1; D is uncertain. The V gene lost 5 bases and the J gene lost 5 bases, with 15 bases spanning the gap. Germline V gives CDR1 SGHTA, CDR2 FQGNSA. CDR3 size: 14 residues. Written as DNA, the CDR3 is TGTGCCAGCAGCCCCGGAGGGAGTCAAACTGAAGCTTTCTTT. The encoded protein is CASSPGGSQTEAFF.

The chain couples TRBV27 to TRBJ1-2; TRBD1 matches at 10 bases. This CDR3 region has 15 residues. Germline CDR1 reads MNHEY; CDR2 reads SMNVEV (reference sequence). Trimming cost V 6 bases and J 6 bases; bases outside gene matches: 10. CDR3 bases: TGTGCCAGCAGACAATCCGGGACAGGGGCAGATGGCTACACCTTC. Translating gives CASRQSGTGADGYTF.

In its sample, this clonotype was seen many times. The V and J genes are TRBV10-3 and TRBJ1-6; D might be TRBD1 (5 bases). The CDR3 is 14 residues long. Per germline, CDR1 ENHRY and CDR2 SYGVKD. V was shortened by 3 bases and J by 9 bases, with 12 bases between the two germline ends. The CDR3 is CAISDSAGRSPLHF. The CDR3 coding sequence is TGTGCCATCAGTGACTCAGCAGGGCGTTCACCCCTCCACTTT.

This rearrangement joins TRBV7-8 to TRBJ2-6; 11 bases fit TRBD1. CDR1 is SGHVS and CDR2 is FQNEAQ in the germline V gene. The CDR3 is made up of 17 amino acids. Trimming at V came to 3 bases and at J to 1 base, leaving 2 bases not matched to a gene. For the CDR3, the DNA is TGTGCCAGCAGCTTGGGGACAGGGGGGTCTGGGGCCAACGTCCTGACTTTC. This sequence encodes CASSLGTGGSGANVLTF.

Many counts were recorded for this clonotype. The chain is built from TRBV5-1 and TRBJ2-1; 12 bases are shared with TRBD2. Germline CDR1 SGHRS, CDR2 YFSETQ. CDR3 size: 18 residues. The junction had 10 bases not matched to a gene; V was cut back by 4 bases and J by 2 bases. This CDR3 reads CASSPYPSGRATYNEQFF. For the CDR3, the DNA is TGCGCCAGCAGCCCCTACCCTAGCGGGAGGGCAACCTACAATGAGCAGTTCTTC.

This clonotype was counted at least ten times. The chain uses TRBV21-1 and TRBJ2-5; the D call TRBD1 from the table was never checked on the DNA. TRBV21-1 is classified as a pseudogene. The CDR3 is 14 amino acids. CDR3 loop: CASSRQGAQETQYF. CDR3 DNA: TGTGCCAGCAGCAGACAGGGGGCCCAAGAGACCCAGTACTTC.

This clonotype was found many times. V usage is TRBV12-3 or TRBV12-4 and J usage is TRBJ1-1, with D perhaps TRBD1 (5 bases). The CDR3 is made up of 15 amino acids. V lost 6 bases, J lost 5 bases, and 19 bases lay in between. The CDR3 spells CASRPGAFLGTEAFF. As DNA, the CDR3 is TGTGCCAGCAGACCCGGGGCCTTCCTGGGGACTGAAGCTTTCTTT.

Only a few counts were recorded for this clonotype. The V call is TRBV18, the J call TRBJ2-1; a possible D gene is TRBD2 (6 bases). The CDR3 consists of 15 residues. With 0 bases removed from V and 8 bases from J, the gap between germline ends came to 14 bases. Germline V gives CDR1 KGHSH, CDR2 LQKENI. The CDR3 loop is CASSPPSSAGYEQFF. CDR3 DNA sequence: TGTGCCAGCTCACCACCGAGCTCAGCGGGCTATGAGCAGTTCTTC.

V gene TRBV27 combines with J gene TRBJ2-7, with D possibly matching TRBD2 (7 bases). V was cut by 0 bases and J by 6 bases, with 15 bases left in between. The germline V gene has CDR1 MNHEY and CDR2 SMNVEV (reference sequence). The CDR3 loop spans 15 amino acids. The CDR3 region has the DNA TGTGCCAGCAGTTTATCGGGGAGGGGGGGCGGCGAGCAGTACTTC. Protein: CASSLSGRGGGEQYF.

This clonotype has ten or more counts. This rearrangement joins TRBV20-1 to TRBJ2-1; D remains ambiguous. From germline, CDR1 is DFQATT and CDR2 SNEGSKA (reference sequence). The germline V and J ends were trimmed by 3 bases and 3 bases, with 12 bases remaining between them. The CDR3 extends over 14 amino acids. CDR3 sequence reads: CSASRVAGYNEQFF. The DNA for the CDR3 is TGCAGTGCTAGTCGAGTTGCCGGCTACAATGAGCAGTTCTTC.

This clonotype was observed at least ten times. The rearrangement joins TRBV7-3 to TRBJ2-3; maybe TRBD1 (5 bases). From germline, CDR1 is SGHTA and CDR2 FQGTGA. V lost 3 bases to trimming and J lost 2 bases, with 9 bases between them. CDR3 length: 14 residues. The CDR3 nucleotides are TGTGCCAGCAGCTTCGACAGATACACAGATACGCAGTATTTT. Amino acid sequence: CASSFDRYTDTQYF.